This note documents a single TCR beta chain sequence. The CDR3 totals 13 residues. The V and J ends lost 3 bases and 8 bases, in that order; junction bases with no gene match: 5. Germline V lookup: CDR1 SEHNR, CDR2 FQNEAQ (reference sequence). This record comes from a study of graft-versus-host responses after intestinal transplantation. In the study overall: Recipients got multivisceral, liver-intestinal, or isolated intestinal transplants.

Libraries were prepared by immunoSEQ multiplex PCR; TCRdb keeps only in-frame clonotypes and omits some of them. The data show more than 25,000 clones, 80% to 95% seen once. This receptor was obtained from a human patient who received an intestinal transplant, so some T cells may come from the graft donor. The chain carries TRBV7-9 and TRBJ1-1, with 8 bases aligning to TRBD1. Sequencing was performed on PBMCs, taken 18 days after transplant. The CDR3 reads CASSFPGQGEAFF. CDR3 DNA sequence: TGTGCCAGCAGCTTCCCCGGACAGGGCGAAGCTTTCTTT.